Listed here is a single T cell receptor beta chain. Its antigen is still unknown. Diagnostic conclusions were grounded in clinical symptoms, serum thyroxine, TRAb, thyroid ultrasound and orbital computed tomography. The sample is drawn from a study of Graves' ophthalmopathy and Graves' hyperthyroidism. Study background: Hyperthyroidism qualified as stable when ophthalmopathy did not develop within 18 months of follow-up. The study, taken as a whole, reports: The majority of expanded thyroid clonotypes above 0.001 frequency also occurred in blood.

RNA transcripts served as template for amplifying TCR beta CDR3 sequences. The first round was an RT-PCR with HTBI primers, and the second round was a multiplex PCR. TCRdb called the multiplex PCR reads again in MiXCR, with one record for every CDR3 protein. The sample includes around 1.1 million distinct CDR3 sequences, roughly 35% of them seen just once. Trimming shortened V by 1 base and J by 5 bases, and 14 bases separated the two germline ends. From germline, CDR1 is SEHNR and CDR2 FQNEAQ (reference sequence). The CDR3 has 15 amino acids. Sequencing input: peripheral blood or thyroid tissue (not recorded which). The clonotype was recovered from an adult man with Graves' hyperthyroidism. The genes are TRBV7-9 and TRBJ2-5; D is undetermined. The CDR3 DNA follows: TGTGCCAGCAGCTTAGGAATAGGCCAGGCGGAGACCCAGTACTTC. As protein: CASSLGIGQAETQYF. The variable domain in full, with the rest retrieved from reference TRBV7-9 and TRBJ2-5, is DTGVSQNPRHKITKRGQNVTFRCDPISEHNRLYWYRQTLGQGPEFLTYFQNEAQLEKSRLLSDRFSAERPKGSFSTLEIQRTEQGDSAMYLCASSLGIGQAETQYFGPGTRLLVL.